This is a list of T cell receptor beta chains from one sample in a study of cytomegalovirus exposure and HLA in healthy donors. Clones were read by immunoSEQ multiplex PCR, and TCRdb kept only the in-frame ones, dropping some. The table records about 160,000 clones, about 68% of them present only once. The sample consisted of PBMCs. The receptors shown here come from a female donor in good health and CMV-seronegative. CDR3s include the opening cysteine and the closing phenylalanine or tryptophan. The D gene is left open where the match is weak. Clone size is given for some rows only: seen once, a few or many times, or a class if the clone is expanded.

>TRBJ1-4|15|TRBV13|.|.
TGTGCCAGCAGCCTAAGCGGGCCCTCCGATGAAAAACTGTTTTTT
CASSLSGPSDEKLFF
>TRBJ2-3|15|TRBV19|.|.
TGTGCCAGTAGTAAATACAGGCGTAGCACAGATACGCAGTATTTT
CASSKYRRSTDTQYF
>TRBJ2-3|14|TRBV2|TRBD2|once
TGTGCCAGCAGAGGTCTAACGGGGGGGGATACGCAGTATTTT
CASRGLTGGDTQYF
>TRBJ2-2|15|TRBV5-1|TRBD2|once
TGCGCCAGTGACGTGGGGGAGGGCGCAGGCGGGGAGCTGTTTTTT
CASDVGEGAGGELFF
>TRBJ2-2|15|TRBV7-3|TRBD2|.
TGTGCCAGCAGCCCCTGGGGGGGGAGCGTCGGGGAGCTGTTTTTT
CASSPWGGSVGELFF
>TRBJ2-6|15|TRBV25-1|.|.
TGTGCCAGCAGTGTCAGGGGATCCGGGGCCAACGTCCTGACTTTC
CASSVRGSGANVLTF
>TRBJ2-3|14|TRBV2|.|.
TGTGCCAGCAACCCAGGGGCCGTCACAGATACGCAGTATTTT
CASNPGAVTDTQYF
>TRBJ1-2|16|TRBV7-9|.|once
TGTGCCAGCAGCATCGGAACGGGGTCCCTGGAAGATGGCTACACCTTC
CASSIGTGSLEDGYTF
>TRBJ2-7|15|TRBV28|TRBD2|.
TGTGCCAGCAGGAGCGGACTAGCGGGCTTTCACGAGCAGTACTTC
CASRSGLAGFHEQYF
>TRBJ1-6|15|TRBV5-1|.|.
TGCGCCAGCAGCCGCAGGGCAACAGGGAATTCACCCCTCCACTTT
CASSRRATGNSPLHF
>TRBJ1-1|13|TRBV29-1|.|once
TGCGGCGTCGGGGGGGGAGGGGACACTGAAGCTTTCTTT
CGVGGGGDTEAFF
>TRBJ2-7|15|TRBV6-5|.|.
TGTGCCAGCAGTTACTCGGTCCCAGGGCCCTACGAGCAGTACTTC
CASSYSVPGPYEQYF
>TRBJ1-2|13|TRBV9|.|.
TGTGCCAGCAGCGCTGGACGGGGGTATGGCTACACCTTC
CASSAGRGYGYTF
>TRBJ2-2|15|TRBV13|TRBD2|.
TGCGCCAGCAGCGGTAGCGGGGGGGCCCTCGGGGAGCTGTTTTTT
CASSGSGGALGELFF
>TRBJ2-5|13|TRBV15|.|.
TGTGCCACCAGCAGAGGTGCAGGCGAGACCCAGTACTTC
CATSRGAGETQYF
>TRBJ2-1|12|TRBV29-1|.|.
TGCAGCGTTGAAAGGGGGTCAGGCGAGCAGTTCTTC
CSVERGSGEQFF
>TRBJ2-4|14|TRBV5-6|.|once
TGTGCCAGCAGCTTGGCCACGGGGAAAAACATTCAGTACTTC
CASSLATGKNIQYF
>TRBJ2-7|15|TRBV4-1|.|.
TGCGCCAGCAGCCAAGGTCCCACAAGCTCCTACGAGCAGTACTTC
CASSQGPTSSYEQYF
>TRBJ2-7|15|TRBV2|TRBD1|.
TGTGCCAGCAGGACTGGGGGGACAGGGTTCGACGAGCAGTACTTC
CASRTGGTGFDEQYF
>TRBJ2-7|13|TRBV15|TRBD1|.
TGTGCCACCGCCTCGTGGACAGGGGACGAGCAGTACTTC
CATASWTGDEQYF
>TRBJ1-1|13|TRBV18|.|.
TGTGCCAGCTCACCTCACAGCCACACTGAAGCTTTCTTT
CASSPHSHTEAFF
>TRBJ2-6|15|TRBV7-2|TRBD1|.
TGTGCCAGCAGCTACAGGGGATCCGGGGCCAACGTCCTGACTTTC
CASSYRGSGANVLTF
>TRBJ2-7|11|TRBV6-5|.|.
TGTGCCAGCGGGACATCCTACGAGCAGTACTTC
CASGTSYEQYF
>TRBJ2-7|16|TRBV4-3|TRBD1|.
TGCGCCAGCAGCCAAGACGTGACAGGGTCCCCCTACGAGCAGTACTTC
CASSQDVTGSPYEQYF
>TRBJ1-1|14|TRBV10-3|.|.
TGTGCCATCAGTGAGTGGAGGGAGTATACTGAAGCTTTCTTT
CAISEWREYTEAFF
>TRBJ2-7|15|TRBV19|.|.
TGTGCCAGTAGTATGGTTGTCTGGAGAGGGTACGAGCAGTACTTC
CASSMVVWRGYEQYF
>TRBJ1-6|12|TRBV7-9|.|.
TGTGCCAGCAGCTTTCAAGGGGCTCCCCTCCACTTT
CASSFQGAPLHF
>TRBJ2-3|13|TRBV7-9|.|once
TGTGCCAGCAGCTTAATTCTCGGAGATACGCAGTATTTT
CASSLILGDTQYF
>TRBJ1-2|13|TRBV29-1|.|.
TGCAGCGTTGGAGACCATGCTAACTATGGCTACACCTTC
CSVGDHANYGYTF
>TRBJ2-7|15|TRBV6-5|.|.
TGTGCCAGCAGTTACGGTACAGGGGGGGCCTACGAGCAGTACTTC
CASSYGTGGAYEQYF
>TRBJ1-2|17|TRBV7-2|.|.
TGTGCCAGCAGCCTTGGACAGTACTCCCTTAATAACTATGGCTACACCTTC
CASSLGQYSLNNYGYTF
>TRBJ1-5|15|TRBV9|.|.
TGTGCCAGCAGCCCGGGGGTGAACTTAGTACAGCCCCAGCATTTT
CASSPGVNLVQPQHF
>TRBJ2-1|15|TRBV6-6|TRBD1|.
TGTGCCAGCAGCAAGCGGGGACAGGGTAACAATGAGCAGTTCTTC
CASSKRGQGNNEQFF
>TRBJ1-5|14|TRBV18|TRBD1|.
TGTGCCAGCTCACCAGGGACAGGCAATCAGCCCCAGCATTTT
CASSPGTGNQPQHF
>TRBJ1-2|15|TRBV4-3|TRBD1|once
TGCGCCAGCAGCCAAGAGTGGGACAGGGACTATGGCTACACCTTC
CASSQEWDRDYGYTF
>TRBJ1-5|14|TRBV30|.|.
TGTGCCTGGAGTGTGTGGGGGGGCAATCAGCCCCAGCATTTT
CAWSVWGGNQPQHF
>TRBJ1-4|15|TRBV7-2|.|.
TGTGCCAGCAGCTTAGGGGGACGGGGGGCGGAAAAACTGTTTTTT
CASSLGGRGAEKLFF
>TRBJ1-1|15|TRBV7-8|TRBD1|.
TGTGCCAGCAGCTTGACAGGGTCGATGAACACTGAAGCTTTCTTT
CASSLTGSMNTEAFF
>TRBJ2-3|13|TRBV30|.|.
TGTGCCTGGAGTATCACTAGCACAGATACGCAGTATTTT
CAWSITSTDTQYF
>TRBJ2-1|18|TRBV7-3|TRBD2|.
TGTGCCAGCACCAACCCCGATCCGAGCGGGACGCGGCTCGATGAGCAGTTCTTC
CASTNPDPSGTRLDEQFF
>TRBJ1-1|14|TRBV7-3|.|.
TGTGCCAGCAGCCTCTATGGGGGAGGCACTGAAGCTTTCTTT
CASSLYGGGTEAFF
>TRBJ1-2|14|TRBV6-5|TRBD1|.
TGTGCCAGCAGTTACTCCGGACAGGTCTATGGCTACACCTTC
CASSYSGQVYGYTF
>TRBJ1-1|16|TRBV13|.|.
TGTGCCAGCAGCTTAGGCCCCCTGAGGTTAAACACTGAAGCTTTCTTT
CASSLGPLRLNTEAFF
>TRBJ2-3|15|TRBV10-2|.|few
TGCGCCAGCAGCCGGGAGGGACAGGGATTAGATACGCAGTATTTT
CASSREGQGLDTQYF
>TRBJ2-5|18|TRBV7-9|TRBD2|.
TGTGCCAGCAGCCCCATACTAGCGGGTAGGGGTTGGGAAGAGACCCAGTACTTC
CASSPILAGRGWEETQYF
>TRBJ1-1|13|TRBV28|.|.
TGTGCCAGCAGTCCAACAGGGTTGCCTGAAGCTTTCTTT
CASSPTGLPEAFF
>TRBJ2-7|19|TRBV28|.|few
TGTGCCAGCAGCGCTCTGGGGGCCCTCAAGGCTCCCCGGACCTACGAGCAGTACTTC
CASSALGALKAPRTYEQYF
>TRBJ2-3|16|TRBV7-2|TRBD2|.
TGTGCCAGCAGCTCCCGACTAGCGGGAGTAGGAGATACGCAGTATTTT
CASSSRLAGVGDTQYF
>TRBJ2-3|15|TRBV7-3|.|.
TGTGCCAGCAGCCAAATCCGGGGGGCAACAGATACGCAGTATTTT
CASSQIRGATDTQYF
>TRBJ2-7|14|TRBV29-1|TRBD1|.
TGCAGCGTTAGCCTCGGAGGGACAGGGCCCGAGCAGTACTTC
CSVSLGGTGPEQYF
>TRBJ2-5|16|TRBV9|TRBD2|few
TGTGCCAGCAGCCCACTAGGGACTAGCGGGGGCCCCAAGCAGTACTTC
CASSPLGTSGGPKQYF
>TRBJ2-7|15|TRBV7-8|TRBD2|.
TGTGCCAGCAGCCGACTACTAGCGGGGACCTACGAGCAGTACTTC
CASSRLLAGTYEQYF
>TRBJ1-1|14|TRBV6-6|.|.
TGTGCCAGCACCCTCACCGCGGAGGTCACTGAAGCTTTCTTT
CASTLTAEVTEAFF